This T cell receptor (beta chain) was captured by sequencing in a study of cytomegalovirus exposure and HLA in healthy donors. Study as a whole: Earlier, approximately 190 million T cells were analyzed, and 90 million to 140 million unique TCR beta sequences were found among them. General study findings and limits: High specificity and sensitivity for cytomegalovirus status were reported for the classifier.

About this clone itself: Its antigen is as yet unknown.

The PCR had 60 Vbeta and 13 Jbeta primers. Measured with immunoSEQ multiplex PCR; TCRdb has only the in-frame clones, and not every one. This sample carries 150,000 to 180,000 clones, 60% to 75% of them seen once, and the ten largest clones take approximately 3%. The clonotype was recovered from a man in his late teens or twenties in good health and CMV-seronegative. Sequencing was performed on PBMCs.

CDR3 region: CASSPEIGRVYEQYF. The CDR3 bases are TGCGCCAGCAGCCCTGAAATAGGGAGGGTCTACGAGCAGTACTTC. V gene TRBV4-3 combines with J gene TRBJ2-7, with 7 bases identical to TRBD2. CDR1 and CDR2 (germline): LGHNA, YSLEER. This CDR3 spans 15 amino acids. V lost 4 bases and J lost 3; bases outside the gene matches: 9.